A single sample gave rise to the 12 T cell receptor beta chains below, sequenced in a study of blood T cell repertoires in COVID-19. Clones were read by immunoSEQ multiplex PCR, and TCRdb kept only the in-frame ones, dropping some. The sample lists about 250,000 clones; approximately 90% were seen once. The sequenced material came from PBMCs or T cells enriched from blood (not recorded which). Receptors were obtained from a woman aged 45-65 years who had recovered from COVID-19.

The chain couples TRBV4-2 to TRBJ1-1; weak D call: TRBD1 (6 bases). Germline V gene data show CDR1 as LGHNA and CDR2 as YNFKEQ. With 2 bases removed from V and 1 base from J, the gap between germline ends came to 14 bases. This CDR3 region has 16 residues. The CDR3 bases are TGTGCCAGCAGCCAAAAAGCGGACAGAGAGAACACTGAAGCTTTCTTT. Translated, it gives CASSQKADRENTEAFF.

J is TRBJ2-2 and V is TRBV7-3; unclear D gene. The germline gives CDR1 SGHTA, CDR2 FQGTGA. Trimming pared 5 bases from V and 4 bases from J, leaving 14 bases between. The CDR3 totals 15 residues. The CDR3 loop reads CASSTRLNSTGELFF. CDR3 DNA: TGTGCCAGCAGCACCAGACTCAATAGCACCGGGGAGCTGTTTTTT.

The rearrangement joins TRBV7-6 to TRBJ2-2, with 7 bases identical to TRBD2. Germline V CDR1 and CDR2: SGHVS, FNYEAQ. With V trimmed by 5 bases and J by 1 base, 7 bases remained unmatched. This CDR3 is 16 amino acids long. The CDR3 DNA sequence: TGTGCCAGCAGCCCAACCGGGACTAAGAACACCGGGGAGCTGTTTTTT. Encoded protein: CASSPTGTKNTGELFF.

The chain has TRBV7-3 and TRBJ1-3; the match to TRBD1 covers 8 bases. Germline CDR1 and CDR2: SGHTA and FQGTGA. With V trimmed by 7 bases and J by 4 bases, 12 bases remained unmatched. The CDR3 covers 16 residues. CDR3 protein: CASNSDRASYGNTIYF. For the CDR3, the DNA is TGTGCCAGCAATTCGGACAGGGCGTCTTACGGAAACACCATATATTTT.

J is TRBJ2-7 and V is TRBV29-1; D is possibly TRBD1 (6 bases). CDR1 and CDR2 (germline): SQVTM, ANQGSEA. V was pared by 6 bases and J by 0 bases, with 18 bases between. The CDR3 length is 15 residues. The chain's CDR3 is CSVRGGGPSSYEQYF. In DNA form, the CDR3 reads TGCAGCGTCAGGGGTGGGGGACCCAGCTCCTACGAGCAGTACTTC.

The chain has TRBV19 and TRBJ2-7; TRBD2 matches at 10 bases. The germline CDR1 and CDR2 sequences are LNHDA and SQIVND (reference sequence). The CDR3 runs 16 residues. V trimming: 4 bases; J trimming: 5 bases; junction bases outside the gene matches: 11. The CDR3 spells CASSTSGSIGSHEQYF. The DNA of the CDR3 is TGTGCCAGTAGTACTAGCGGGAGTATTGGTAGCCACGAGCAGTACTTC.

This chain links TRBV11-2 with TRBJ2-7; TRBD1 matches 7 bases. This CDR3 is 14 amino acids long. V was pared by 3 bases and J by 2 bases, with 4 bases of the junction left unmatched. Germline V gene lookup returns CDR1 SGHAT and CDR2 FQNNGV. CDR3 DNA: TGTGCCAGCAGCTTCCGGGACAGAGCCTACGAGCAGTACTTC. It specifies CASSFRDRAYEQYF.

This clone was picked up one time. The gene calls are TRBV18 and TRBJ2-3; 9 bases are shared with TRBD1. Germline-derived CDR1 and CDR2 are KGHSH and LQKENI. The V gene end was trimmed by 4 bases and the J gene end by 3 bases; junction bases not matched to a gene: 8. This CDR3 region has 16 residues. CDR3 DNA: TGTGCCAGCTCACTCGAGCCCGGGACAGGGACAGATACGCAGTATTTT. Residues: CASSLEPGTGTDTQYF.

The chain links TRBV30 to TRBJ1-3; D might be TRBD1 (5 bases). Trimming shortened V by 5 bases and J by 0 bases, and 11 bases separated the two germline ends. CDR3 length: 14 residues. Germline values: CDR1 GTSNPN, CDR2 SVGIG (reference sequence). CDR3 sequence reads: CAWSTGASGNTIYF. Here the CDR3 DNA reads TGTGCCTGGTCCACAGGCGCCTCTGGAAACACCATATATTTT. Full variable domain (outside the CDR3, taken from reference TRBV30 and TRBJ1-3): SQTIHQWPATLVQPVGSPLSLECTVEGTSNPNLYWYRQAAGRGLQLLFYSVGIGQISSEVPQNLSASRPQDRQFILSSKKLLLSDSGFYLCAWSTGASGNTIYFGEGSWLTVV.

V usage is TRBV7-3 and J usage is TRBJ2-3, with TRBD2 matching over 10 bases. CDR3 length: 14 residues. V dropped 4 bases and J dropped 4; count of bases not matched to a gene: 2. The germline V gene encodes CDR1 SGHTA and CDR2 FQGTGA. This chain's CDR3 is CASSSLAGADTQYF. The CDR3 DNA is TGTGCCAGCAGCTCGCTAGCGGGAGCAGATACGCAGTATTTT.

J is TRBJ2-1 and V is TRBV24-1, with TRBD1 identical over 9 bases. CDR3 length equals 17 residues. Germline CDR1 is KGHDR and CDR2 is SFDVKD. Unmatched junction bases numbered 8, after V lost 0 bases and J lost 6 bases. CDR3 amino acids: CATSDLQMGQGSNEQFF. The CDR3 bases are TGTGCCACCAGTGATTTGCAAATGGGACAGGGTAGCAATGAGCAGTTCTTC.

The CDR3 spells CASSYSSGKAGNTIYF. DNA of the CDR3: TGTGCCAGCAGTTACTCATCAGGGAAGGCAGGAAACACCATATATTTT. J is TRBJ1-3 and V is TRBV6-5, with D tentatively TRBD1 (5 bases). CDR1 MNHEY and CDR2 SVGAGI come from the germline V gene. This CDR3 is built from 16 residues. The V gene lost 0 bases and the J gene lost 4 bases, with 13 bases spanning the gap.